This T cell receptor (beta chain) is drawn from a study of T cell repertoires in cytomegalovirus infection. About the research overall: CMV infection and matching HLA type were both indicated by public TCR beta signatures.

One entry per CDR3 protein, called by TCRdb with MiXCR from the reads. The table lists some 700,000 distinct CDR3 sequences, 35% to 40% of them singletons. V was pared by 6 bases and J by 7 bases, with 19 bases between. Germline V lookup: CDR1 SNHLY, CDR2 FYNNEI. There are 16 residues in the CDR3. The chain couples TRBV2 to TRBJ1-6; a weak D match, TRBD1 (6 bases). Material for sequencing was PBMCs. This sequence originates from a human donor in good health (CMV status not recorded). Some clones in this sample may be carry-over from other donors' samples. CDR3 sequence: CASSLPLGGENSPLHF. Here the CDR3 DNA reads TGTGCCAGCAGCCTCCCCTTAGGGGGGGAGAATTCACCCCTCCACTTT.